Shown below are 31 T cell receptor beta chains from a single sample sequenced in a study of CD8+CD57+ T cells in acquired aplastic anemia. The template used for profiling TCR beta VDJ and CDR3 was genomic DNA. One entry per CDR3 protein, called by TCRdb with MiXCR from the reads. The table lists 200,000 or so distinct CDR3 sequences, less than 65% of them singletons, with roughly 50% in the top ten. The sequenced sample consisted of sorted CD4+, CD8+, or CD8+CD57+ T cells (not recorded which) from PBMCs. These receptor sequences come from a human donor with severe aplastic anemia or a healthy control (not recorded which).

The chain links TRBV24-1 to TRBJ2-1; TRBD2 agrees at 7 bases. The CDR3 spans 16 residues. V shed 3 bases, J shed 5 bases, and the junction held 9 bases outside the gene matches. Per the germline V gene, CDR1 is KGHDR and CDR2 is SFDVKD. Here the CDR3 reads CATSDGGRAVDNEQFF. In DNA form, the CDR3 reads TGTGCCACCAGTGATGGAGGGAGGGCGGTCGACAATGAGCAGTTCTTC.

The chain joins TRBV19 to TRBJ1-2, with 7 nucleotides matching TRBD1. V dropped 0 bases and J dropped 5; count of bases not matched to a gene: 3. Per germline, CDR1 LNHDA and CDR2 SQIVND (reference sequence). This CDR3 has 14 residues. The CDR3 region is CASSIDWTGYGYTF. The CDR3 DNA sequence: TGTGCCAGTAGTATAGACTGGACAGGATATGGCTACACCTTC.

The chain recombines TRBV4-3 with TRBJ2-7, with TRBD1 as a possible D gene (5 bases). V was pared by 1 base and J by 9 bases, with 13 bases between. Germline-derived CDR1 and CDR2 are LGHNA and YSLEER. This CDR3 comprises 13 residues. CDR3 nucleotide sequence: TGCGCCAGCAGCCAAGTGGTCTTAGGGGCGCAGTACTTC. The encoded protein is CASSQVVLGAQYF.

This clonotype was detected only once. CDR3 residues: CASSAPERGGYTF. CDR3 DNA sequence: TGTGCCAGCAGCGCTCCCGAAAGAGGTGGCTACACCTTC. The rearrangement uses TRBV7-9 and TRBJ1-2; unclear D gene. Germline V CDR1 and CDR2: SEHNR, FQNEAQ (reference sequence). V dropped 5 bases and J dropped 7 bases, with 14 bases sitting between them. The CDR3 has 13 residues.

The rearrangement joins TRBV9 to TRBJ2-4; weak D call: TRBD1 (6 bases). The V and J ends lost 0 bases and 15 bases respectively, with 19 bases between them. Germline values: CDR1 SGDLS, CDR2 YYNGEE. The CDR3 runs 14 residues. Written as DNA, the CDR3 is TGTGCCAGCAGCGTAGAGCCACAGGGAGCCAAGCTGTACTTC. This encodes CASSVEPQGAKLYF.

The rearrangement joins TRBV12-3 or TRBV12-4 to TRBJ1-1; D remains unclear. The CDR3 spans 14 residues. V lost 3 bases and J 2 bases, leaving 10 bases between the germline ends. The CDR3: CASSFIPVNTEAFF. CDR3 nucleotide sequence: TGTGCCAGCAGTTTCATCCCAGTTAACACTGAAGCTTTCTTT.

For the CDR3, the DNA is TGTGCCAGCAGCTTACAGGGAAGGGGCACAGATACGCAGTATTTT. This encodes CASSLQGRGTDTQYF. This chain connects TRBV7-6 to TRBJ2-3; the D gene is possibly TRBD1 (5 bases). This CDR3 is 15 amino acids long. V lost 2 bases, J lost 1 base, and 10 bases lay in between. CDR1 SGHVS and CDR2 FNYEAQ come from the germline V gene.

The V call is TRBV2, the J call TRBJ2-5; D tentatively fits TRBD1 or TRBD2 (6 bases each). There are 16 residues in the CDR3. Trimming removed 8 bases from V and 7 bases from J, with 26 bases in between. Per germline, CDR1 SNHLY and CDR2 FYNNEI. The CDR3 bases are TGTGCCAGCGTCATTGACTCGGGGGCTGCGCCGGGGACCCAGTACTTC. This gives the protein CASVIDSGAAPGTQYF. The full variable domain, rest sourced from reference TRBV2 and TRBJ2-5, is EPEVTQTPSHQVTQMGQEVILRCVPISNHLYFYWYRQILGQKVEFLVSFYNNEISEKSEIFDDQFSVERPDGSNFTLKIRSTKLEDSAMYFCASVIDSGAAPGTQYFGPGTRLLVL.

In regard to this clonotype: The DNA is left out, because the CDR3 cannot be placed on it with certainty; the CDR3 is given as TCRdb lists it. The chain combines TRBV10-3 with TRBJ2-3; the table assigns TRBD2, which was not confirmed against the DNA. CDR1 and CDR2 from the germline V gene are ENHRY and SYGVKD. Inclusive of both ends, the CDR3 amounts to 17 amino acids. The CDR3 loop reads CAICSASPRVFTDTQYF.

V and J are TRBV5-5 and TRBJ2-6; D is uncertain. Germline loops: CDR1 SGHKS, CDR2 YYEKEE (reference sequence). V dropped 1 base and J dropped 0 bases, with 11 bases sitting between them. The CDR3 extends over 17 amino acids. CDR3 region: CASSLFEALSGANVLTF. CDR3 DNA: TGTGCCAGCAGCTTGTTTGAAGCCCTCTCTGGGGCCAACGTCCTGACTTTC.

The chain joins TRBV6-5 to TRBJ1-4; D might be TRBD1 (5 bases). Looked up from germline, CDR1 is MNHEY and CDR2 is SVGAGI. V dropped 0 bases and J dropped 8 bases, with 19 bases sitting between them. The CDR3 consists of 17 residues. The CDR3 region has the DNA TGTGCCAGCAGTTACTCGATAGGAGACGGGGGACTGGAAAAACTGTTTTTT. Its translation is CASSYSIGDGGLEKLFF.

This clonotype was seen only once. V is TRBV25-1 and J is TRBJ2-7; weak D call: TRBD2 (5 bases). Trimming shortened V by 8 bases and J by 1 base, and 6 bases separated the two germline ends. Germline V gene sequence: CDR1 MGHDK, CDR2 SYGVNS. The CDR3 runs 11 residues. In nucleotides, the CDR3 is TGTGCCAGCGGCGGGTCCTACGAGCAGTACTTC. Translated: CASGGSYEQYF.

CDR3 sequence reads: CSAQTGGGGNQPQHF. CDR3 nucleotides: TGCAGTGCCCAGACAGGGGGTGGTGGCAATCAGCCCCAGCATTTT. The V and J genes are TRBV20-1 and TRBJ1-5; 9 nucleotides match TRBD1. The CDR3 sequence is 15 residues long. The J segment lost 2 bases and the V segment lost 6 bases, leaving 8 bases of the junction unmatched. CDR1 is DFQATT and CDR2 is SNEGSKA in the germline V gene (reference sequence).

The sample holds many counts of this clonotype. The chain links TRBV7-6 to TRBJ2-3; 11 bases are shared with TRBD2. J lost 1 base, V lost 5 bases, and 11 bases had no gene match. CDR3 length: 18 amino acids. In germline, CDR1 is SGHVS, CDR2 FNYEAQ. The CDR3 spells CASSPRVAGGLGTDTQYF. CDR3 nucleotide sequence: TGTGCCAGCAGCCCTCGGGTAGCGGGGGGGCTCGGCACAGATACGCAGTATTTT. Supplemented by reference TRBV7-6 and TRBJ2-3, the full variable domain reads GAGVSQSPRYKVTKRGQDVALRCDPISGHVSLYWYRQALGQGPEFLTYFNYEAQQDKSGLPNDRFSAERPEGSISTLTIQRTEQRDSAMYRCASSPRVAGGLGTDTQYFGPGTRLTVL.

This clonotype was recorded once. V is TRBV9 and J is TRBJ2-7; D remains ambiguous. The germline V gene encodes CDR1 SGDLS and CDR2 YYNGEE. CDR3 length: 16 amino acids. Trimming removed 0 bases from V and 0 bases from J, with 13 bases in between. The CDR3, as DNA: TGTGCCAGCAGCGTAGCTACGGGCGTCTCCTCCTACGAGCAGTACTTC. Translating gives CASSVATGVSSYEQYF.

The chain joins TRBV15 to TRBJ2-1, with D perhaps TRBD1 or TRBD2 (6 bases each). The germline V and J ends were trimmed by 0 bases and 8 bases, with 20 bases remaining between them. CDR1 is LNHNV and CDR2 is YYDKDF in the germline V gene (reference sequence). The CDR3 covers 17 residues. The CDR3 region is CATSRDRGRGLGDEQFF. CDR3 in DNA: TGTGCCACCAGCAGAGATAGGGGACGGGGGCTCGGGGATGAGCAGTTCTTC.

In its sample, this clonotype was seen once. The CDR3 loop is CATSRTPNYGYTF. CDR3 DNA: TGTGCCACCAGTCGGACTCCTAACTATGGCTACACCTTC. The gene calls are TRBV24-1 and TRBJ1-2; D not resolved. Looked up from germline, CDR1 is KGHDR and CDR2 is SFDVKD. The CDR3 length is 13 residues. The V end lost 6 bases, the J end lost 0 bases, and 7 bases lay between the germline ends.

This chain links TRBV7-8 with TRBJ2-1, with 9 bases that match TRBD2. The germline V gene has CDR1 SGHVS and CDR2 FQNEAQ. The CDR3 has 14 residues. Trimming at V came to 5 bases and at J to 10 bases, leaving 9 bases not matched to a gene. CDR3 sequence (DNA): TGTGCCAGCAGCAGAAAGCGGGAGGAACGGGAGCAGTTCTTC. Amino acid sequence: CASSRKREEREQFF. Complete variable domain (other parts from reference TRBV7-8 and TRBJ2-1): GAGVSQSPRYKVAKRGQDVALRCDPISGHVSLFWYQQALGQGPEFLTYFQNEAQLDKSGLPSDRFFAERPEGSVSTLKIQRTQQEDSAVYLCASSRKREEREQFFGPGTRLTVL.

The rearrangement joins TRBV9 to TRBJ2-7, with D hard to call. The germline gives CDR1 SGDLS, CDR2 YYNGEE. The CDR3 spans 14 residues. Trimming pared 0 bases from V and 1 base from J, leaving 8 bases between. The CDR3 reads CASSVGRQSYEQYF. In nucleotides, the CDR3 is TGTGCCAGCAGCGTAGGTAGGCAGTCCTACGAGCAGTACTTC.

This clonotype was counted once. The V and J genes are TRBV5-1 and TRBJ1-1; D may be TRBD1 (6 bases). V shed 3 bases and J shed 2 bases, with 14 bases lying between them. The CDR3 is 15 residues long. CDR1 SGHRS and CDR2 YFSETQ come from the germline V gene. Here the CDR3 reads CASSYGQGPNTEAFF. The CDR3 DNA sequence: TGCGCCAGCAGCTATGGGCAGGGGCCAAACACTGAAGCTTTCTTT.

The chain carries TRBV6-5 and TRBJ1-1, with D possibly TRBD1 on 5 matching bases. This CDR3 spans 15 amino acids. Germline-derived CDR1 and CDR2 are MNHEY and SVGAGI. V lost 4 bases and J lost 2, with 14 bases in between. The CDR3 reads CASSSYGTENTEAFF. The CDR3, as DNA: TGTGCCAGCAGTTCCTACGGGACGGAAAACACTGAAGCTTTCTTT.

This chain links TRBV10-3 with TRBJ1-3; possible D gene TRBD1, 6 bases. Trimming cost V 10 bases and J 0 bases, with 13 bases left between them. This CDR3 has 14 amino acids. Germline CDR1 and CDR2: ENHRY and SYGVKD. For the CDR3, the DNA is TGTGCCACCCGACAGGCGTCCTCTGGAAACACCATATATTTT. Protein product: CATRQASSGNTIYF.

This clonotype has a handful of counts. The chain combines TRBV24-1 with TRBJ2-1; TRBD2 matches at 8 bases. V lost 7 bases to trimming and J lost 5 bases; unmatched junction nucleotides: 15. CDR3 length equals 17 residues. Germline CDR1 and CDR2: KGHDR and SFDVKD. CDR3 sequence: CATRSGRLAGRNNEQFF. For the CDR3, the DNA is TGTGCCACCAGGTCCGGGAGGCTAGCGGGCAGGAACAATGAGCAGTTCTTC.

For the CDR3, the DNA is TGTGCCAGCAGTGGGGGGATAGGTCCAACCTACGAGCAGTACTTC. Translation: CASSGGIGPTYEQYF. The chain combines TRBV2 with TRBJ2-7; tentatively, D is TRBD1 or TRBD2 (5 bases each). From germline, CDR1 is SNHLY and CDR2 FYNNEI. This CDR3 is built from 15 residues. Trimming took off 4 bases at V and 2 bases at J, with 15 bases between the two ends.

In its sample, this clonotype was seen once. The rearrangement links TRBV7-9 to TRBJ1-5; possibly TRBD1 for D (5 bases). Trimming removed 6 bases at V and 4 bases at J, with 10 bases between. CDR1 and CDR2 from the germline V gene are SEHNR and FQNEAQ (reference sequence). The CDR3 totals 13 residues. As DNA, the CDR3 is TGTGCCAGCAGTAAACAGGAGAATCAGCCCCAGCATTTT. Protein: CASSKQENQPQHF.

This clonotype has just a few counts. The rearrangement links TRBV29-1 to TRBJ2-5, with D possibly TRBD2 on 6 matching bases. Trimming removed 4 bases at V and 4 bases at J, with 16 bases between. The CDR3 totals 14 residues. Germline-derived CDR1 and CDR2 are SQVTM and ANQGSEA. The DNA for the CDR3 is TGCAGCGTTGCTGGGGCCGCGGGATTAGAGACCCAGTACTTC. This codes for CSVAGAAGLETQYF.

This clonotype turned up a few times. The chain has TRBV20-1 and TRBJ1-6, with 7 bases matching TRBD1. With V trimmed by 3 bases and J by 9 bases, 5 bases remained unmatched. Looked up from germline, CDR1 is DFQATT and CDR2 is SNEGSKA (reference sequence). The CDR3 loop spans 13 amino acids. This CDR3 is CSASEGAGSPLHF. In DNA form, the CDR3 reads TGCAGTGCTAGTGAGGGGGCGGGTTCACCCCTCCACTTT.

The chain employs TRBV19 and TRBJ2-7; the match to TRBD2 covers 7 bases. CDR1 LNHDA and CDR2 SQIVND come from the germline V gene (reference sequence). The CDR3 is made up of 12 amino acids. For the CDR3, the DNA is TGTGCTCCTTGGGCTAGCGGTGGGGAGCAGTACTTC. This translates into CAPWASGGEQYF.

The chain couples TRBV7-9 to TRBJ2-3, with TRBD1 identical over 8 bases. The CDR3 totals 15 residues. CDR1 SEHNR and CDR2 FQNEAQ come from the germline V gene (reference sequence). V was clipped by 5 bases and J by 4 bases; unmatched bases: 8. The CDR3 reads CASSPPDRVSDTQYF. DNA for the CDR3: TGTGCCAGCAGCCCACCGGACAGGGTGTCAGATACGCAGTATTTT.

The rearrangement joins TRBV5-1 to TRBJ1-1; possible D gene TRBD1, 6 bases. The CDR3 loop spans 16 amino acids. V lost 4 bases and J 4 bases, leaving 20 bases between the germline ends. Germline V gene sequence: CDR1 SGHRS, CDR2 YFSETQ. As DNA, the CDR3 is TGCGCCAGCAGCACAACAGGGCTGGGGACGTTCACTGAAGCTTTCTTT. Protein: CASSTTGLGTFTEAFF.

This chain uses TRBV19 with TRBJ1-5, with D possibly TRBD1 on 5 matching bases. The germline gives CDR1 LNHDA, CDR2 SQIVND (reference sequence). V shed 1 base and J shed 1 base, with 11 bases lying between them. The CDR3 totals 16 residues. CDR3 amino acids: CASSIGRTQSNQPQHF. CDR3 DNA sequence: TGTGCCAGTAGTATAGGTCGGACACAAAGCAATCAGCCCCAGCATTTT.